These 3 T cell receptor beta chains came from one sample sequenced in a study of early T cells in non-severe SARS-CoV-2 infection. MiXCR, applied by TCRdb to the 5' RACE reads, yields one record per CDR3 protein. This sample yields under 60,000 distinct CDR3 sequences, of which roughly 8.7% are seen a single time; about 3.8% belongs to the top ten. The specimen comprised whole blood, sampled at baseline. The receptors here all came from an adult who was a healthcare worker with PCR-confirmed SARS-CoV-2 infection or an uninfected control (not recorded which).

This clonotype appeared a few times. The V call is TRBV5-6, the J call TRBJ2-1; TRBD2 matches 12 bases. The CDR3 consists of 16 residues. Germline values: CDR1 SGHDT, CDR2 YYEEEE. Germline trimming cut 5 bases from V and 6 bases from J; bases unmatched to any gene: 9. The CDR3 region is CASRSPGTSGSNEQFF. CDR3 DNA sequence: TGTGCCAGCAGGTCCCCCGGGACTAGCGGGTCCAATGAGCAGTTCTTC.

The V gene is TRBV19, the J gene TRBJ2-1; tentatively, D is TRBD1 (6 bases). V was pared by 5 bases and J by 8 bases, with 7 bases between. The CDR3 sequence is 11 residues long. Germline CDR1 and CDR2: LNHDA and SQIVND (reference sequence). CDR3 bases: TGTGCCAGTAGTTGGGGGCATGAGCAGTTCTTC. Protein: CASSWGHEQFF. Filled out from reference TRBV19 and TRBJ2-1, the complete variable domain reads DGGITQSPKYLFRKEGQNVTLSCEQNLNHDAMYWYRQDPGQGLRLIYYSQIVNDFQKGDIAEGYSVSREKKESFPLTVTSAQKNPTAFYLCASSWGHEQFFGPGTRLTVL.

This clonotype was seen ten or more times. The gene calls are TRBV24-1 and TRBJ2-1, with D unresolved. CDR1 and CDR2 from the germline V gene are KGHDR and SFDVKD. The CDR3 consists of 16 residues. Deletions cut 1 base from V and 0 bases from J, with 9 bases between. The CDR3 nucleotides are TGTGCCACCAGTGATTTCCGGGCAAGCTCCTACAATGAGCAGTTCTTC. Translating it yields CATSDFRASSYNEQFF.